A single sample is the source of the 13 T cell receptor beta chains below, sequenced in a study of blood T cell repertoires in COVID-19. Sequenced by immunoSEQ multiplex PCR; TCRdb stores in-frame clones only, minus some. Of some 120,000 clones listed, 80% to 90% are singletons. Material for sequencing was peripheral blood. Receptor source: an older woman with acute or convalescent COVID-19.

The CDR3 DNA reads TGTGCCAGCAGCTTGGAAGGGGCCATGCCAGATACGCAGTATTTT. Encoded protein: CASSLEGAMPDTQYF. The V and J genes are TRBV5-4 and TRBJ2-3, with D maybe TRBD1 (5 bases). V lost 0 bases, J lost 4 bases, and 12 bases lay in between. Germline CDR1 reads SGHNT; CDR2 reads YYREEE (reference sequence). This CDR3 is 15 amino acids long.

This chain uses TRBV5-1 with TRBJ2-1; 8 bases align to TRBD2. The CDR3 extends over 14 amino acids. The V and J ends lost 7 bases and 9 bases, in that order; junction bases with no gene match: 12. Germline V gene data show CDR1 as SGHRS and CDR2 as YFSETQ. CDR3 residues: CASGDSGIYGEQFF. The CDR3 region has the DNA TGCGCCAGCGGGGATAGCGGGATCTACGGTGAGCAGTTCTTC.

J is TRBJ1-4 and V is TRBV30; D remains unclear. V lost 1 base and J lost 6, with 6 bases in between. This CDR3 contains 12 residues. From germline, CDR1 is GTSNPN and CDR2 SVGIG (reference sequence). CDR3 protein: CAWSGIYEKLFF. In DNA, the CDR3 is TGTGCCTGGAGTGGTATTTATGAAAAACTGTTTTTT. The variable domain in full, with the rest retrieved from reference TRBV30 and TRBJ1-4, is SQTIHQWPATLVQPVGSPLSLECTVEGTSNPNLYWYRQAAGRGLQLLFYSVGIGQISSEVPQNLSASRPQDRQFILSSKKLLLSDSGFYLCAWSGIYEKLFFGSGTQLSVL.

The rearrangement uses TRBV6-5 and TRBJ1-1, with D uncertain. The CDR3 runs to 13 residues. The germline gives CDR1 MNHEY, CDR2 SVGAGI. Deletions cut 6 bases from V and 3 bases from J, with 11 bases between. The CDR3 DNA reads as TGTGCCAGCAGGAACACTGCGGACACTGAAGCTTTCTTT. Its protein product is CASRNTADTEAFF.

The rearrangement joins TRBV7-9 to TRBJ1-1; tentative D call: TRBD1 (5 bases). V dropped 1 base and J dropped 6 bases, with 15 bases sitting between them. The CDR3 totals 15 residues. The germline V gene encodes CDR1 SEHNR and CDR2 FQNEAQ (reference sequence). The CDR3: CASSLGGLGVAEAFF. The CDR3 DNA sequence: TGTGCCAGCAGCTTAGGGGGACTTGGGGTTGCTGAAGCTTTCTTT.

The chain has TRBV5-4 and TRBJ2-5; D perhaps matches TRBD2 (6 bases). Trimming removed 6 bases from V and 5 bases from J, with 11 bases in between. Germline CDR1 reads SGHNT; CDR2 reads YYREEE (reference sequence). The CDR3 has 12 amino acids. The CDR3 region has the DNA TGTGCCAGCAATAATCGGGGGGAGACCCAGTACTTC. Its translation: CASNNRGETQYF. Full variable domain (missing parts from reference TRBV5-4 and TRBJ2-5): ETGVTQSPTHLIKTRGQQVTLRCSSQSGHNTVSWYQQALGQGPQFIFQYYREEENGRGNFPPRFSGLQFPNYSSELNVNALELDDSALYLCASNNRGETQYFGPGTRLLVL.

V usage is TRBV28 and J usage is TRBJ1-4, with 7 bases aligning to TRBD1. Germline trimming cut 5 bases from V and 11 bases from J; bases unmatched to any gene: 11. The CDR3 loop spans 14 amino acids. Germline values: CDR1 MDHEN, CDR2 SYDVKM. The CDR3 region has the DNA TGTGCCAGCAGTCAACAGGGGAGAGGAGGTAAACTGTTTTTT. Its translation is CASSQQGRGGKLFF.

The genes are TRBV19 and TRBJ1-1; possible D gene TRBD1, 5 bases. CDR3 length: 13 residues. Trimming left V 3 bases short and J 4 bases short, with 9 bases between. CDR1 is LNHDA, CDR2 SQIVND, per germline (reference sequence). The DNA of the CDR3 is TGTGCCAGTAGTATTTTGGGGGGCACTGAAGCTTTCTTT. Translated: CASSILGGTEAFF.

The chain is built from TRBV19 and TRBJ2-1, with D possibly matching TRBD2 (6 bases). Germline-derived CDR1 and CDR2 are LNHDA and SQIVND (reference sequence). Trimming removed 5 bases at V and 3 bases at J, with 11 bases between. The CDR3 sequence is 14 residues long. The CDR3 region is CASSDGSLYNEQFF. In DNA, the CDR3 is TGTGCCAGTAGTGACGGGAGTCTCTACAATGAGCAGTTCTTC. Supplemented by reference TRBV19 and TRBJ2-1, the full variable domain reads DGGITQSPKYLFRKEGQNVTLSCEQNLNHDAMYWYRQDPGQGLRLIYYSQIVNDFQKGDIAEGYSVSREKKESFPLTVTSAQKNPTAFYLCASSDGSLYNEQFFGPGTRLTVL.

The V call is TRBV6-5, the J call TRBJ2-7; D unclear. Trimming took off 6 bases at V and 0 bases at J, with 12 bases between the two ends. Germline CDR1 is MNHEY and CDR2 is SVGAGI. The CDR3 spans 14 residues. The chain's CDR3 is CASRSTLSSYEQYF. DNA of the CDR3: TGTGCCAGCAGGTCGACACTGTCCTCCTACGAGCAGTACTTC.

The V gene is TRBV2, the J gene TRBJ1-5; weak D call: TRBD1 (5 bases). Trimming removed 6 bases at V and 4 bases at J, with 16 bases between. The germline V gene has CDR1 SNHLY and CDR2 FYNNEI. The CDR3 totals 15 residues. DNA for the CDR3: TGTGCCAGCAGGGAGCCCGGGGGGAGTAATCAGCCCCAGCATTTT. This codes for CASREPGGSNQPQHF.

The J gene is TRBJ1-5, the V gene TRBV2; the match to TRBD1 covers 7 bases. The CDR3 runs to 14 residues. V shed 6 bases and J 6 bases; nucleotides not matched to a gene: 8. Germline V gene lookup returns CDR1 SNHLY and CDR2 FYNNEI. CDR3 amino acids: CASSEQGKRQPQHF. In nucleotides, the CDR3 is TGTGCCAGCAGCGAACAGGGGAAACGTCAGCCCCAGCATTTT. Looking up the rest from reference TRBV2 and TRBJ1-5 gives the full variable domain: EPEVTQTPSHQVTQMGQEVILRCVPISNHLYFYWYRQILGQKVEFLVSFYNNEISEKSEIFDDQFSVERPDGSNFTLKIRSTKLEDSAMYFCASSEQGKRQPQHFGDGTRLSIL.

The chain has TRBV5-1 and TRBJ2-1; TRBD2 matches at 11 bases. V was pared by 4 bases and J by 8 bases, with 14 bases of the junction left unmatched. CDR1 is SGHRS, CDR2 YFSETQ, per germline. The CDR3 has 17 residues. As DNA, the CDR3 is TGCGCCAGCAGCGACAGGTGGGCTAGCGGGAGGATCTATGAGCAGTTCTTC. Translation gives CASSDRWASGRIYEQFF. Full variable domain (remainder filled in from reference TRBV5-1 and TRBJ2-1): KAGVTQTPRYLIKTRGQQVTLSCSPISGHRSVSWYQQTPGQGLQFLFEYFSETQRNKGNFPGRFSGRQFSNSRSEMNVSTLELGDSALYLCASSDRWASGRIYEQFFGPGTRLTVL.